The present entry profiles one TCR beta chain with its context. The table lists this clonotype with many counts. Its recognized antigen is unknown. No much larger clone is present one base from it, and per-base qualities are unavailable. V trim: 3 bases; J trim: 1 base; unmatched bases: 6. The CDR3 goes from the cysteine to the phenylalanine over 15 residues. Only the CDR3 DNA is retained, 45 bases long and in frame from the first base. CDR1 and CDR2, per the germline V gene (reference sequence), are DFQATT and SNEGSKA. Ophthalmopathy patients had moderately to severely active disease, with a Clinical Activity Score of 3 or more, a NOSPECS grade of 4 or more, and a disease duration of less than 3 months. Patients with uncontrolled infections, other autoimmune diseases, pregnancy or lactation were excluded. Diagnoses were based on clinical symptoms, serum thyroxine and TRAb, thyroid ultrasound and orbital computed tomography. PBMCs were isolated from 10 ml of fresh peripheral blood by Ficoll-Paque density gradient centrifugation. Trizol reagent was used to extract total RNA, and RNA quality was then checked on an Agilent 2100 Bioanalyzer.

These data belong to a study of T cells in Graves' hyperthyroidism and ophthalmopathy (dated by TCRdb to between 2018 and 2020). General notes on the study: Peripheral blood was sampled at the time of initial diagnosis, prior to any treatment. A discovery cohort of about 100 patients, roughly 43 with Graves' ophthalmopathy and about 60 with stable Graves' hyperthyroidism, was used to find distinguishing TCR V-J signatures. Whether ophthalmopathy could be predicted prospectively was tested in an independent validation cohort made up of under 20 hyperthyroidism patients plus 17 patients who later progressed to ophthalmopathy. The roughly 100 discovery patients were randomly divided into training and test sets at a 7:3 ratio. The study also compared thyroid tissue and blood T-cell repertoires from a handful of Graves' hyperthyroidism patients. Once sampling was done, hyperthyroidism patients were given methimazole at a starting dose of 30 mg daily, whereas ophthalmopathy patients were given high-dose intravenous methylprednisolone. The paper describes TCR Vbeta CDR3 sequencing of some 130 peripheral blood samples, made up of 40 to 45 ophthalmopathy patients, 70 to 75 hyperthyroidism patients and 17 progressor patients. General conclusions and limits of the study: Most expanded thyroid clonotypes (frequency above 0.001) were also detected in blood, suggesting blood repertoires may reflect thyroid immune responses. In validation, the model predicted progression to ophthalmopathy with roughly 70% sensitivity and less than 80% specificity, a median of about 6 months before onset. No statistical method was used to set the sample size in advance, and investigators knew the group allocation. Ophthalmopathy was separated from stable hyperthyroidism by a 13 V-J signature model, with around 90% sensitivity and about 81% specificity obtained in cross-validation and 80%/75% obtained in testing.

The TCR beta CDR3 regions were amplified from RNA transcripts. For the first round of RT-PCR on the TCR CDR3, the HTBI primer set was used together with the Qiagen OneStep RT-PCR kit. Libraries were constructed in a second round of multiplex PCR, after which size selection and purification were carried out. Libraries were sequenced paired-end with 100 bp reads on an Illumina HiSeq2000. The source study handled its data this way. Raw data were processed with SOAPnuke, discarding reads with adapters, uncalled bases, mean Phred below 15, or no exact constant-primer or identifier match. High-quality paired reads were merged using COPE v1.2.5, and each unique nucleotide sequence was defined as a clonotype. MiTCR v1.1 was used to align the clonotypes against IMGT TRBV, TRBD and TRBJ reference segments. Only V-J combinations with frequency above 0.0001, covering roughly 99% of repertoires, were analysed. A TCS score was defined as the ratio between F50 (clonal expansion) and ExV (chaos), using BLOSUM62-based TCRdist between CDR3 peptides within each V-J. Welch's t-statistics and random forest reduced roughly 530 V-J features to 13, which were used in a naive Bayes classifier (R e1071). Starting from the raw public reads, TCRdb applied fastp trimming at Q25, assembled clones with MiXCR and retained in-frame beta chains. Every CDR3 protein is listed once, alongside the most common genes and DNA of its rows. The authors' filters were not applied to this entry. The sample table lists about 520,000 distinct CDR3 sequences, less than 25% of them with a count of one. The ten largest account for over 9% of the sample.

Sample: blood. Here the chain combines TRBV20-1 and TRBJ2-7, and TRBD1 aligns with 10 junction nucleotides. This receptor was obtained from a woman under 40 with Graves' ophthalmopathy. The nucleotide sequence reads as follows: TGCAGTGCTAGCCAGGGGACAGGGGTTTCCTACGAGCAGTACTTC. Translated, this gives CSASQGTGVSYEQYF.